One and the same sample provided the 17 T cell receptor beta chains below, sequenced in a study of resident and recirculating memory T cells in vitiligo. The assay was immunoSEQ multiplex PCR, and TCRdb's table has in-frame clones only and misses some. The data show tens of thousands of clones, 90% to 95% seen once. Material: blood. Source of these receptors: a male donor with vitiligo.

CDR3 loop: CASSVSRPSNYGYTF. DNA for the CDR3: TGTGCCAGCAGTGTTAGTCGTCCTTCTAACTATGGCTACACCTTC. The chain recombines TRBV2 with TRBJ1-2, with no clear D. CDR3 length: 15 residues. V was pared by 4 bases and J by 0 bases, with 12 bases between. Per the germline V gene, CDR1 is SNHLY and CDR2 is FYNNEI. Together with reference TRBV2 and TRBJ1-2, the CDR3 gives the full variable domain: EPEVTQTPSHQVTQMGQEVILRCVPISNHLYFYWYRQILGQKVEFLVSFYNNEISEKSEIFDDQFSVERPDGSNFTLKIRSTKLEDSAMYFCASSVSRPSNYGYTFGSGTRLTVV.

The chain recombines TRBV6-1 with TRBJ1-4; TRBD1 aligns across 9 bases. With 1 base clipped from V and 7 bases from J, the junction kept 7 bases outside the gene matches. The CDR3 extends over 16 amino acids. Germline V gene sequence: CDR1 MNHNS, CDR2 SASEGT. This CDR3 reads CASSEGGGTGSEKLFF. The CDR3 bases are TGTGCCAGCAGTGAAGGGGGTGGGACAGGGAGTGAAAAACTGTTTTTT.

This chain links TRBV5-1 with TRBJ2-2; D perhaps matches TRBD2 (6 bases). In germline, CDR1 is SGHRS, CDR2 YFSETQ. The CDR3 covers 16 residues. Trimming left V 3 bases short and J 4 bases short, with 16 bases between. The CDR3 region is CASSSQAGRGTGELFF. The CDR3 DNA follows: TGCGCCAGCAGCTCTCAGGCGGGGCGGGGCACCGGGGAGCTGTTTTTT.

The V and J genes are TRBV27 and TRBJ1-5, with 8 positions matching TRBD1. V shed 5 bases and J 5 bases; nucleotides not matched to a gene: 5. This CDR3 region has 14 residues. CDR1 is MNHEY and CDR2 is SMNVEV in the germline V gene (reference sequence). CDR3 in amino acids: CASSRAGGHQPQHF. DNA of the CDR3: TGTGCCAGCAGTCGGGCAGGGGGCCATCAGCCCCAGCATTTT.

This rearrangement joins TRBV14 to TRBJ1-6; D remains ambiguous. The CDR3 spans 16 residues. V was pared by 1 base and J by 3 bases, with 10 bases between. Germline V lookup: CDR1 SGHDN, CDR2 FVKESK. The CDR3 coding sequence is TGTGCCAGCAGCCAAGGAACGCACAGCTATAATTCACCCCTCCACTTT. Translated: CASSQGTHSYNSPLHF.

The CDR3 sequence: CASSPGLAGGNEQFF. The CDR3, as DNA: TGTGCCAGCAGCCCGGGACTAGCGGGGGGAAATGAGCAGTTCTTC. The chain uses TRBV7-3 and TRBJ2-1; 15 bases line up with TRBD2. J was trimmed by 7 bases and V by 5 bases; bases with no gene match: 3. The CDR3 runs 15 residues. The germline CDR1 and CDR2 sequences are SGHTA and FQGTGA.

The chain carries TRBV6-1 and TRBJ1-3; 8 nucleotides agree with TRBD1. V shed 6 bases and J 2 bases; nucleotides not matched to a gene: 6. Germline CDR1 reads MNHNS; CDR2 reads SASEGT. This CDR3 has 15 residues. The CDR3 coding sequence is TGTGCCAGCAGACCAGGGGGCTGGACTGGAAACACCATATATTTT. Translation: CASRPGGWTGNTIYF.

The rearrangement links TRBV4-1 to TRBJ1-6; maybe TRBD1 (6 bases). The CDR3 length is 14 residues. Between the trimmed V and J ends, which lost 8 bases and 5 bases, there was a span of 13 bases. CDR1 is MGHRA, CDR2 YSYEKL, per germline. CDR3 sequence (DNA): TGCGCCAGCGCTGACAGGCGCCATAATTCACCCCTCCACTTT. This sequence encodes CASADRRHNSPLHF.

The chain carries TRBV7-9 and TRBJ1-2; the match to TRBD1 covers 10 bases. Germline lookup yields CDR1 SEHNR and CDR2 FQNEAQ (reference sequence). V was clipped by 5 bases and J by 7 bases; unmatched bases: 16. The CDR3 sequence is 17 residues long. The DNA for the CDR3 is TGTGCCAGCAGCCCATACCGAACTGGACAGGGGGGCTCTGGCTACACCTTC. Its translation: CASSPYRTGQGGSGYTF.

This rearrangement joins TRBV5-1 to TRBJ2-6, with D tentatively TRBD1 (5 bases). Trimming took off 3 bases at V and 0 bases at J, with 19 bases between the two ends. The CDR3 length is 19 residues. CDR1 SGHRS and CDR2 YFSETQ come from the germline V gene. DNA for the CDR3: TGCGCCAGCAGCTCATATACCCGATCAGGGTACTCTGGGGCCAACGTCCTGACTTTC. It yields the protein CASSSYTRSGYSGANVLTF.

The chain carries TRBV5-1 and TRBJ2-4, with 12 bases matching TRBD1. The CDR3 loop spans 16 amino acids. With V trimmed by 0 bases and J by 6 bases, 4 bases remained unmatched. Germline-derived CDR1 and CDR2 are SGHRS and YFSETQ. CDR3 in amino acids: CASSLGDRGLGNIQYF. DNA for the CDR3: TGCGCCAGCAGCTTGGGGGACAGGGGGCTCGGAAACATTCAGTACTTC. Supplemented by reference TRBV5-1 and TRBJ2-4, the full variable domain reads KAGVTQTPRYLIKTRGQQVTLSCSPISGHRSVSWYQQTPGQGLQFLFEYFSETQRNKGNFPGRFSGRQFSNSRSEMNVSTLELGDSALYLCASSLGDRGLGNIQYFGAGTRLSVL.

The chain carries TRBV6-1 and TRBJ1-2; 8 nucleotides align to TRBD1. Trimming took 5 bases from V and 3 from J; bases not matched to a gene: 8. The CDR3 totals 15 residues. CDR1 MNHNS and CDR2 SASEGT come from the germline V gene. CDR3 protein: CASSPQTGEDYGYTF. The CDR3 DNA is TGTGCCAGCAGTCCTCAGACAGGGGAGGACTATGGCTACACCTTC.

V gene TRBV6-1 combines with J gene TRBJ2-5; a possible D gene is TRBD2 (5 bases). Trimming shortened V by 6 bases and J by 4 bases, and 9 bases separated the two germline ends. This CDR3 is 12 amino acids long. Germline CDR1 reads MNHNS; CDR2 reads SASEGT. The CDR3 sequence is CASSLRGETQYF. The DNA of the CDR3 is TGTGCCAGCAGCCTTCGGGGAGAGACCCAGTACTTC.

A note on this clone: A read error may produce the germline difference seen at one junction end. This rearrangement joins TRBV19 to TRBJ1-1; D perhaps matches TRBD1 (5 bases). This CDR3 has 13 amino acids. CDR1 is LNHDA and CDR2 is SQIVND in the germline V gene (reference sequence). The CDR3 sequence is CASSTGGPTEAFF. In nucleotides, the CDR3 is TGTGCCAGTAGTACGGGGGGACCTACTGAGGCTTTCTTT.

CDR3 loop: CSVYSGGRYEQFF. CDR3 nucleotides: TGCAGCGTTTATAGCGGGGGGAGGTATGAGCAGTTCTTC. The V call is TRBV29-1, the J call TRBJ2-1, with 10 bases that match TRBD2. Unmatched junction bases numbered 6, after V lost 5 bases and J lost 8 bases. There are 13 residues in the CDR3. CDR1 and CDR2 (germline): SQVTM, ANQGSEA.

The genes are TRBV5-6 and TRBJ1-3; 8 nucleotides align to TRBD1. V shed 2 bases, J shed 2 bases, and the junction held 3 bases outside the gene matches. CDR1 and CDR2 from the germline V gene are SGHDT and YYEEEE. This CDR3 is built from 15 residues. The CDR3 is CASSFRQGTGNTIYF. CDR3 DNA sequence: TGTGCCAGCAGCTTCAGACAGGGGACTGGAAACACCATATATTTT.

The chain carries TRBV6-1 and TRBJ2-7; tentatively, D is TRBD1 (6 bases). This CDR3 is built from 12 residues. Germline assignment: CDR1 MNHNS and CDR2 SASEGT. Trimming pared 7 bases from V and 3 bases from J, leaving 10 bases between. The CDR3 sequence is CASNSDSYEQYF. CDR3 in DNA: TGTGCCAGCAATTCGGACAGCTACGAGCAGTACTTC.